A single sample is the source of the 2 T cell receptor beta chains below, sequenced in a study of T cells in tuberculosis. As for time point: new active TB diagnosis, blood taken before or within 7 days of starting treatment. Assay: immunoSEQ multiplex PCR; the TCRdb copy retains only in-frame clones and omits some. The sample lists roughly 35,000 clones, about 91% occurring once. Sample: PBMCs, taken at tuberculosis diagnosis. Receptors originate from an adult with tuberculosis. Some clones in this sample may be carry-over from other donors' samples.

The CDR3, as DNA: TGTGCCAGCAGCTCTACTAGCGGCTACGAGCAGTACTTC. Residues: CASSSTSGYEQYF. The chain couples TRBV5-6 to TRBJ2-7; 8 positions match TRBD2. The CDR3 is 13 amino acids. J gave up 3 bases and V 3 bases, and 2 bases lay outside the gene matches. Per germline, CDR1 SGHDT and CDR2 YYEEEE.

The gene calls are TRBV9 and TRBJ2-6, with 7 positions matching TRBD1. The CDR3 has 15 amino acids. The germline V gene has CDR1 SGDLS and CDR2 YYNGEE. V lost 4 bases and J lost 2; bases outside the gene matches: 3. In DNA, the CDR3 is TGTGCCAGCAGCCCAGGGACAGCTGGGGCCAACGTCCTGACTTTC. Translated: CASSPGTAGANVLTF.